Shown below are 23 T cell receptor beta chains from a single sample sequenced in a study of B cell selection in AIRE deficiency. TCRdb keeps only in-frame clones here, not all; method: immunoSEQ multiplex PCR. The sample yields under 30,000 clones, 95% seen once. Sorting defined conventional CD4 T cells as CD4+CD127+. The sequenced sample was CD4+CD127+ conventional T cells sorted from PBMCs. The receptors stem from a human donor in good health.

The rearrangement uses TRBV7-9 and TRBJ1-3; 8 bases align to TRBD1. Germline-derived CDR1 and CDR2 are SEHNR and FQNEAQ (reference sequence). Germline trimming cut 4 bases from V and 4 bases from J; bases unmatched to any gene: 9. The CDR3 is 16 amino acids. CDR3 sequence reads: CASSSSGTGAGNTIYF. CDR3 in DNA: TGTGCCAGCAGCTCCTCCGGGACAGGAGCGGGAAACACCATATATTTT.

The rearrangement links TRBV21-1 to TRBJ1-4. TRBV21-1 is assigned pseudogene status. The CDR3 has 16 residues. The CDR3 DNA sequence: TGTGCCAGCAGCAAAGCGCTTGCGGGGGCTAATGAAAAACTGTTTTTT. This encodes CASSKALAGANEKLFF.

The chain recombines TRBV6-1 with TRBJ1-4, with D unclear. Per germline, CDR1 MNHNS and CDR2 SASEGT. V dropped 5 bases and J dropped 4 bases, with 11 bases sitting between them. The length of the CDR3 is 14 residues. CDR3 in DNA: TGTGCCAGCAGTACCCGATCTTTTAATGAAAAACTGTTTTTT. Translating gives CASSTRSFNEKLFF.

The chain links TRBV5-6 to TRBJ1-2; D may be TRBD1 (5 bases). CDR3 length: 14 residues. Trimming removed 1 base from V and 9 bases from J, with 16 bases in between. Germline lookup yields CDR1 SGHDT and CDR2 YYEEEE. CDR3 bases: TGTGCCAGCAGCTTGCTTTATCGGGGGTTGAGCTACACCTTC. It specifies CASSLLYRGLSYTF.

This rearrangement joins TRBV28 to TRBJ1-1; the D is unclear. Trimming shortened V by 2 bases and J by 1 base, and 2 bases separated the two germline ends. This CDR3 spans 12 amino acids. Germline V CDR1 and CDR2: MDHEN, SYDVKM. The CDR3 spells CASSLQNTEAFF. CDR3 bases: TGTGCCAGCAGTTTACAGAACACTGAAGCTTTCTTT. Using reference TRBV28 and TRBJ1-1 for the parts outside the CDR3, the full variable domain is DVKVTQSSRYLVKRTGEKVFLECVQDMDHENMFWYRQDPGLGLRLIYFSYDVKMKEKGDIPEGYSVSREKKERFSLILESASTNQTSMYLCASSLQNTEAFFGQGTRLTVV.

The V gene is TRBV4-1, the J gene TRBJ1-1, with 7 bases aligning to TRBD1. Per the germline V gene, CDR1 is MGHRA and CDR2 is YSYEKL. The CDR3 spans 17 residues. The V gene end was trimmed by 0 bases and the J gene end by 4 bases; junction bases not matched to a gene: 11. CDR3: CASSQEGARGRATEAFF. The CDR3 DNA follows: TGCGCCAGCAGCCAAGAAGGGGCAAGGGGGCGCGCCACTGAAGCTTTCTTT.

The chain is built from TRBV11-2 and TRBJ1-1; D might be TRBD1 (6 bases). This CDR3 spans 15 amino acids. Between the trimmed V and J ends, which lost 5 bases and 2 bases, there was a span of 15 bases. Germline V gives CDR1 SGHAT, CDR2 FQNNGV. The CDR3 sequence is CASSPRQADNTEAFF. The CDR3 DNA sequence: TGTGCCAGCAGCCCCCGACAGGCCGACAACACTGAAGCTTTCTTT.

V is TRBV7-9 and J is TRBJ1-1; TRBD1 aligns across 10 bases. After removal of 5 bases from V and 0 bases from J, the junction contained 9 bases not matched to a gene. The CDR3 is 17 residues long. CDR1 and CDR2 (germline): SEHNR, FQNEAQ (reference sequence). This chain's CDR3 is CASSTRGGQGVNTEAFF. The CDR3 DNA is TGTGCCAGCAGCACTAGGGGAGGACAGGGGGTGAACACTGAAGCTTTCTTT.

The chain couples TRBV5-8 to TRBJ1-3; TRBD1 matches 7 bases. Germline V gene lookup returns CDR1 SGHTS and CDR2 YDEGEE. With 1 base clipped from V and 2 bases from J, the junction kept 12 bases outside the gene matches. The CDR3 extends over 18 amino acids. Here the CDR3 reads CASSLLPPRDRAGNTIYF. The CDR3 DNA sequence: TGTGCCAGCAGCTTGTTGCCACCCCGGGACAGAGCTGGAAACACCATATATTTT.

The V call is TRBV7-3, the J call TRBJ2-1; a weak D match, TRBD2 (5 bases). The CDR3 has 14 amino acids. V lost 2 bases, J lost 5 bases, and 10 bases lay in between. The germline V gene has CDR1 SGHTA and CDR2 FQGTGA. The CDR3 loop is CASSLAAANNEQFF. The CDR3 DNA reads TGTGCCAGCAGCTTAGCAGCGGCGAACAATGAGCAGTTCTTC.

This chain joins TRBV5-1 and TRBJ1-5, with D possibly being TRBD1 (5 bases). Trimming took off 4 bases at V and 2 bases at J, with 13 bases between the two ends. Germline lookup yields CDR1 SGHRS and CDR2 YFSETQ. This CDR3 region has 15 residues. CDR3 bases: TGCGCCAGCAGCGCAGACGGGGCAGGCAATCAGCCCCAGCATTTT. Encoded protein: CASSADGAGNQPQHF.

J is TRBJ1-5 and V is TRBV6-5, with D possibly TRBD1 on 5 matching bases. V was clipped by 7 bases and J by 1 base, with 8 bases between them. This CDR3 has 13 residues. CDR1 and CDR2 from the germline V gene are MNHEY and SVGAGI. The CDR3 DNA follows: TGTGCCAGCAAAAGGGACAGCAATCAGCCCCAGCATTTT. Encoded protein: CASKRDSNQPQHF.

V gene TRBV11-2 combines with J gene TRBJ2-5; D is unresolved. CDR3 size: 13 residues. With 4 bases removed from V and 7 bases from J, the gap between germline ends came to 13 bases. The V gene's germline CDR1 is SGHAT and CDR2 FQNNGV. The CDR3 region is CASSSVGSVTQYF. For the CDR3, the DNA is TGTGCCAGCAGCTCCGTCGGAAGCGTGACCCAGTACTTC. Filled out from reference TRBV11-2 and TRBJ2-5, the complete variable domain reads EAGVAQSPRYKIIEKRQSVAFWCNPISGHATLYWYQQILGQGPKLLIQFQNNGVVDDSQLPKDRFSAERLKGVDSTLKIQPAKLEDSAVYLCASSSVGSVTQYFGPGTRLLVL.

V and J are TRBV2 and TRBJ2-2, with 7 bases lining up with TRBD1. The ends lost 5 bases at V and 4 bases at J; junction bases unmatched: 7. CDR1 is SNHLY and CDR2 is FYNNEI in the germline V gene. This CDR3 has 15 amino acids. The CDR3 reads CASSKRQGITGELFF. The DNA for the CDR3 is TGTGCCAGCAGTAAGCGACAGGGAATCACCGGGGAGCTGTTTTTT.

The chain couples TRBV4-3 to TRBJ2-7; maybe TRBD2 (6 bases). Germline V lookup: CDR1 LGHNA, CDR2 YSLEER. CDR3 size: 16 residues. V was trimmed by 0 bases and J by 2 bases, leaving 14 bases between them. CDR3 protein: CASSQDRTKYTYEQYF. The CDR3 bases are TGCGCCAGCAGCCAAGACCGGACTAAATATACCTACGAGCAGTACTTC.

This rearrangement joins TRBV5-1 to TRBJ2-3, with 9 bases matching TRBD2. The CDR3 loop spans 14 amino acids. With 5 bases clipped from V and 2 bases from J, the junction kept 3 bases outside the gene matches. Per germline, CDR1 SGHRS and CDR2 YFSETQ. CDR3 nucleotides: TGCGCCAGCAGTTGGACTAGCGCCACAGATACGCAGTATTTT. Translation gives CASSWTSATDTQYF. The full variable domain, rest sourced from reference TRBV5-1 and TRBJ2-3, is KAGVTQTPRYLIKTRGQQVTLSCSPISGHRSVSWYQQTPGQGLQFLFEYFSETQRNKGNFPGRFSGRQFSNSRSEMNVSTLELGDSALYLCASSWTSATDTQYFGPGTRLTVL.

The J gene is TRBJ2-1, the V gene TRBV9, with 9 bases matching TRBD2. The CDR3 runs 16 residues. The V segment lost 0 bases and the J segment 3 bases; nucleotides outside the gene matches: 4. Germline V CDR1 and CDR2: SGDLS, YYNGEE. The CDR3 is CASSVGLAGSYNEQFF. For the CDR3, the DNA is TGTGCCAGCAGCGTAGGCCTAGCGGGAAGCTACAATGAGCAGTTCTTC.

V is TRBV6-5 and J is TRBJ2-7; D not resolved. The CDR3 has 13 residues. In germline, CDR1 is MNHEY, CDR2 SVGAGI. The V end was cut by 11 bases, the J end by 0 bases, with 14 bases between. CDR3 amino acids: CAVANSFSYEQYF. For the CDR3, the DNA is TGTGCCGTTGCTAACAGCTTCTCCTACGAGCAGTACTTC.

The chain carries TRBV4-2 and TRBJ2-3, with TRBD2 matching over 9 bases. The CDR3 has 16 amino acids. V shed 1 base and J 3 bases; nucleotides not matched to a gene: 5. The germline V gene has CDR1 LGHNA and CDR2 YNFKEQ. The chain's CDR3 is CASSQGPGLATDTQYF. CDR3 nucleotides: TGTGCCAGCAGCCAAGGACCGGGACTAGCAACAGATACGCAGTATTTT.

The chain employs TRBV6-5 and TRBJ1-4; 9 positions agree with TRBD1. The CDR3 runs 15 residues. Per germline, CDR1 MNHEY and CDR2 SVGAGI. With V trimmed by 4 bases and J by 7 bases, 7 bases remained unmatched. CDR3 sequence reads: CASSLGGQGGEKLFF. CDR3 in DNA: TGTGCCAGCAGTTTGGGGGGACAGGGTGGTGAAAAACTGTTTTTT.

The chain is built from TRBV14 and TRBJ2-3, with 7 nucleotides matching TRBD2. The ends lost 0 bases at V and 6 bases at J; junction bases unmatched: 9. The CDR3 spans 16 residues. Germline V lookup: CDR1 SGHDN, CDR2 FVKESK. The CDR3 is CASSQDVGTMGDTQYF. CDR3 in DNA: TGTGCCAGCAGCCAAGATGTCGGGACTATGGGGGATACGCAGTATTTT.

This clone was observed once. The chain carries TRBV5-1 and TRBJ2-3; possible D gene TRBD1, 7 bases. This CDR3 is built from 14 residues. Germline values: CDR1 SGHRS, CDR2 YFSETQ. V was clipped by 2 bases and J by 5 bases, with 12 bases between them. CDR3 sequence (DNA): TGCGCCAGCAGCTTCAGACAGGGAGGAGATACGCAGTATTTT. It specifies CASSFRQGGDTQYF.

In DNA form, the CDR3 reads TGTGCCAGCAGCCGGGACATCCAATCTGGAAACACCATATATTTT. It codes for CASSRDIQSGNTIYF. V usage is TRBV4-2 and J usage is TRBJ1-3; tentatively, D is TRBD1 (6 bases). Germline lookup yields CDR1 LGHNA and CDR2 YNFKEQ. V lost 4 bases and J lost 1, with 11 bases in between. The CDR3 is 15 amino acids.